The 14 T cell receptor beta chains in this list originate from one sample, sequenced in a study of metastatic and nonmetastatic thyroid tumors. TCRdb reanalyzed the PCR reads via MiXCR. The table has about 15,000 clones, 20% to 30% seen once; the top ten hold around 12%. Until they underwent thyroid surgery, no patient had received any treatment. Source material: tumor tissue. These receptors all come from a female donor with papillary thyroid cancer or a benign thyroid nodule (not recorded which). Some clones in this sample may be carry-over from other donors' samples.

This clone has ten or more counts. CDR3 DNA sequence: TGTGCCAGCAGCCGAACAGTCGTAGCCAAAAACATTCAGTACTTC. Its translation is CASSRTVVAKNIQYF. V usage is TRBV7-9 and J usage is TRBJ2-4; the D is unclear. The CDR3 contains 15 residues. The ends were cut back, 5 bases at V and 0 bases at J, with 11 bases in the middle. Germline CDR1 SEHNR, CDR2 FQNEAQ (reference sequence).

Ten or more counts support this clone. The chain couples TRBV7-8 to TRBJ2-2, with D possibly matching TRBD2 (6 bases). CDR3 length: 18 amino acids. V gave up 7 bases and J gave up 3 bases, with 24 bases separating them. Germline V gives CDR1 SGHVS, CDR2 FQNEAQ. CDR3 sequence: CASNHGVARERDTGELFF. The CDR3 DNA follows: TGTGCCAGCAACCACGGGGTAGCGCGAGAGCGGGACACCGGGGAGCTGTTTTTT.

This clone was seen repeatedly, ten times or more. The chain recombines TRBV5-1 with TRBJ1-1, with D perhaps TRBD1 (5 bases). This CDR3 is 14 amino acids long. The germline gives CDR1 SGHRS, CDR2 YFSETQ. Trimming pared 2 bases from V and 1 base from J, leaving 9 bases between. The CDR3 sequence: CASSLSGTNTEAFF. For the CDR3, the DNA is TGCGCCAGCAGCTTATCAGGGACGAACACTGAAGCTTTCTTT.

DNA of the CDR3: TGTGCCAGCAGCCCAGGGACTAGCTTCCGCCAGTACTTC. This codes for CASSPGTSFRQYF. V gene TRBV7-3 combines with J gene TRBJ2-7; TRBD2 matches at 9 bases. Per germline, CDR1 SGHTA and CDR2 FQGTGA. The CDR3 has 13 amino acids. V lost 5 bases, J lost 10 bases, and 9 bases stayed unmatched.

By frequency in the sample, this clone is medium-sized. V usage is TRBV30 and J usage is TRBJ2-5; the match to TRBD2 covers 8 bases. CDR3 size: 13 residues. V lost 0 bases, J lost 5 bases, and 2 bases stayed unmatched. The germline V gene has CDR1 GTSNPN and CDR2 SVGIG (reference sequence). The CDR3 nucleotides are TGTGCCTGGAGTGTCGGGAGGGCCGAGACCCAGTACTTC. Translated: CAWSVGRAETQYF. Combining the CDR3 with reference TRBV30 and TRBJ2-5 gives the whole variable domain SQTIHQWPATLVQPVGSPLSLECTVEGTSNPNLYWYRQAAGRGLQLLFYSVGIGQISSEVPQNLSASRPQDRQFILSSKKLLLSDSGFYLCAWSVGRAETQYFGPGTRLLVL.

Remarks on this clone: At one end the junction does not follow the germline gene, possibly because of a read error. This chain uses TRBV4-2 with TRBJ2-2, with a weak D call TRBD2 (6 bases). Germline CDR1 and CDR2: LGHNA and YNFKEQ. This CDR3 has 15 residues. The CDR3 sequence: CAGSQDGPNTGGLFF. CDR3 DNA sequence: TGTGCCGGCAGCCAAGATGGTCCGAACACCGGGGGGCTGTTTTTT.

The rearrangement uses TRBV11-2 and TRBJ2-1, with 12 positions matching TRBD2. This CDR3 has 15 residues. Trimming at V came to 5 bases and at J to 6 bases, leaving 5 bases not matched to a gene. Germline V gene data show CDR1 as SGHAT and CDR2 as FQNNGV. The CDR3 loop is CASSISSGRGNEQFF. Here the CDR3 DNA reads TGTGCCAGCAGCATATCTAGCGGGAGGGGCAATGAGCAGTTCTTC.

The chain has TRBV20-1 and TRBJ1-5, with 9 bases matching TRBD1. Germline trimming cut 6 bases from V and 7 bases from J; bases unmatched to any gene: 7. The CDR3 is made up of 13 amino acids. Germline V gene sequence: CDR1 DFQATT, CDR2 SNEGSKA (reference sequence). The DNA for the CDR3 is TGCAGTGCGGACCGGACAGGGGAGCAGCCCCAGCATTTT. It specifies CSADRTGEQPQHF.

This clone was detected only a few times. The chain carries TRBV12-3 or TRBV12-4 and TRBJ1-5, with D unclear. V was clipped by 1 base and J by 0 bases, with 4 bases between them. CDR3 length: 14 amino acids. The CDR3 nucleotides read TGTGCCAGCAGTTTAGGGGCTAGCAATCAGCCCCAGCATTTT. Translated: CASSLGASNQPQHF.

Remarks on this clone: The germline gene is not matched at one end of the junction; a read error may be the cause. Different DNA sequences within this sample yield the same CDR3. CDR3 sequence reads: CASSSPLEVYEQYF. In DNA form, the CDR3 reads TGTGCTAGCAGCTCCCCCCTCGAGGTCTACGAGCAGTACTTC. The rearrangement uses TRBV28 and TRBJ2-7; D gene unclear. This CDR3 has 14 amino acids. The germline V gene has CDR1 MDHEN and CDR2 SYDVKM. Full variable domain (rest looked up from reference TRBV28 and TRBJ2-7): DVKVTQSSRYLVKRTGEKVFLECVQDMDHENMFWYRQDPGLGLRLIYFSYDVKMKEKGDIPEGYSVSREKKERFSLILESASTNQTSMYLCASSSPLEVYEQYFGPGTRLTVT.

V gene TRBV2 combines with J gene TRBJ2-7; 7 bases line up with TRBD2. Trimming removed 5 bases from V and 7 bases from J; junction bases left unmatched: 14. The CDR3 spans 15 residues. Germline-derived CDR1 and CDR2 are SNHLY and FYNNEI. The DNA of the CDR3 is TGTGCCAGCAGTCCGACTAGCAGGAGGGTCAGGGAGCAGTACTTC. Protein: CASSPTSRRVREQYF.

This clone is labeled as medium-sized. This chain links TRBV28 with TRBJ1-3; D unresolved. This CDR3 comprises 16 residues. Germline V gives CDR1 MDHEN, CDR2 SYDVKM. Between the trimmed V and J ends, which lost 2 bases and 0 bases, there was a span of 11 bases. CDR3: CASSLGPPDSGNTIYF. The CDR3 DNA is TGTGCCAGCAGTTTAGGGCCGCCAGACTCTGGAAACACCATATATTTT.

The gene calls are TRBV14 and TRBJ1-3; D remains ambiguous. The CDR3 loop spans 13 amino acids. Germline lookup yields CDR1 SGHDN and CDR2 FVKESK. V lost 2 bases and J 2 bases, leaving 4 bases between the germline ends. As DNA, the CDR3 is TGTGCCAGCAGCCAATCCACTGGAAACACCATATATTTT. Encoded protein: CASSQSTGNTIYF. Drawing the rest from reference TRBV14 and TRBJ1-3, the complete variable domain is EAGVTQFPSHSVIEKGQTVTLRCDPISGHDNLYWYRRVMGKEIKFLLHFVKESKQDESGMPNNRFLAERTGGTYSTLKVQPAELEDSGVYFCASSQSTGNTIYFGEGSWLTVV.

By sample fraction, this clone is medium-sized. The V and J genes are TRBV24-1 and TRBJ2-2; 7 bases line up with TRBD1. The germline CDR1 and CDR2 sequences are KGHDR and SFDVKD. Germline trimming cut 0 bases from V and 3 bases from J; bases unmatched to any gene: 0. The CDR3 loop spans 15 amino acids. In DNA form, the CDR3 reads TGTGCCACCAGTGATTTGGACAGGGACACCGGGGAGCTGTTTTTT. Amino acid sequence: CATSDLDRDTGELFF.